The 26 T cell receptor beta chains below were found in one sample sequenced in a study of cytomegalovirus exposure and HLA in healthy donors. Vbeta (60) and Jbeta (13) primers were used in the PCR. Sequencing used immunoSEQ multiplex PCR; TCRdb keeps in-frame clones, though not all of them. The sample includes 150,000 or so clones, 65% to 85% of them seen just once. Sequencing input: PBMCs. These receptors were obtained from a woman aged 40 to 50 in good health and CMV-seropositive.

CDR3 sequence reads: CASSLAQGIGTDTQYF. The CDR3 DNA sequence: TGTGCCAGCAGCTTAGCCCAGGGAATTGGCACAGATACGCAGTATTTT. This sequence joins TRBV7-2 and TRBJ2-3; D possibly corresponds to TRBD1 (5 bases). V was cut by 0 bases and J by 1 base, with 11 bases left in between. Germline loops: CDR1 SGHTA, CDR2 FQGNSA. CDR3 length equals 16 residues.

The chain recombines TRBV6-5 with TRBJ2-5; 9 nucleotides agree with TRBD1. Germline CDR1 and CDR2: MNHEY and SVGAGI. The CDR3 has 15 residues. Unmatched junction bases numbered 8, after V lost 4 bases and J lost 5 bases. The CDR3, as DNA: TGTGCCAGCAGTTTCCCGACAGGGGGTGGTGAGACCCAGTACTTC. Amino acid sequence: CASSFPTGGGETQYF.

This chain uses TRBV10-3 with TRBJ1-1; no reliable D call. The CDR3 is made up of 15 amino acids. Trimming cost V 6 bases and J 1 base, with 15 bases left between them. Per germline, CDR1 ENHRY and CDR2 SYGVKD. CDR3 protein: CAISGVTPGNTEAFF. DNA of the CDR3: TGTGCCATCAGCGGGGTGACCCCTGGGAACACTGAAGCTTTCTTT.

V usage is TRBV30 and J usage is TRBJ2-2; 8 positions match TRBD1. Germline V lookup: CDR1 GTSNPN, CDR2 SVGIG (reference sequence). Trimming took 3 bases from V and 4 from J; bases not matched to a gene: 4. The CDR3 sequence is 14 residues long. The DNA of the CDR3 is TGTGCCTGGAGGGGACAGGTTCGCACCGGGGAGCTGTTTTTT. Translating it yields CAWRGQVRTGELFF.

V and J are TRBV27 and TRBJ2-2; a weak D match, TRBD2 (6 bases). The V gene lost 6 bases and the J gene lost 6 bases, with 8 bases spanning the gap. Germline V gives CDR1 MNHEY, CDR2 SMNVEV (reference sequence). The CDR3 runs 12 residues. The DNA of the CDR3 is TGTGCCAGCAGCCGACTAGCCGGGGAGCTGTTTTTT. As protein: CASSRLAGELFF.

This clone has a count of ten or more. The DNA for the CDR3 is TGTGCCAGCAGCTTAAGAGACAGAATCGAGCAGTACTTC. Its translation is CASSLRDRIEQYF. V usage is TRBV5-8 and J usage is TRBJ2-7; possible D gene TRBD1, 5 bases. CDR3 length: 13 amino acids. V gave up 2 bases and J gave up 6 bases, with 12 bases separating them. Germline CDR1 is SGHTS and CDR2 is YDEGEE.

The chain has TRBV19 and TRBJ2-2; 7 nucleotides align to TRBD1. V gave up 5 bases and J gave up 2 bases; unmatched junction bases: 11. Germline CDR1 LNHDA, CDR2 SQIVND (reference sequence). The CDR3 runs to 17 residues. CDR3 residues: CASSPPFRGRNTGELFF. In nucleotides, the CDR3 is TGTGCCAGTAGTCCCCCGTTTAGGGGGCGTAACACCGGGGAGCTGTTTTTT. The entire variable domain, with the rest obtained from reference TRBV19 and TRBJ2-2, is as follows: DGGITQSPKYLFRKEGQNVTLSCEQNLNHDAMYWYRQDPGQGLRLIYYSQIVNDFQKGDIAEGYSVSREKKESFPLTVTSAQKNPTAFYLCASSPPFRGRNTGELFFGEGSRLTVL.

The chain is built from TRBV9 and TRBJ2-5; 13 positions match TRBD2. V was pared by 2 bases and J by 5 bases, with 9 bases of the junction left unmatched. The CDR3 spans 17 residues. Germline-derived CDR1 and CDR2 are SGDLS and YYNGEE. CDR3 sequence: CASSVGLAGALYETQYF. CDR3 nucleotides: TGTGCCAGCAGCGTCGGACTAGCGGGAGCTTTATATGAGACCCAGTACTTC. The full variable domain, rest sourced from reference TRBV9 and TRBJ2-5, is DSGVTQTPKHLITATGQRVTLRCSPRSGDLSVYWYQQSLDQGLQFLIQYYNGEERAKGNILERFSAQQFPDLHSELNLSSLELGDSALYFCASSVGLAGALYETQYFGPGTRLLVL.

The rearrangement uses TRBV9 and TRBJ2-1; D might be TRBD2 (5 bases). Germline CDR1 SGDLS, CDR2 YYNGEE. This CDR3 is 15 amino acids long. Between the trimmed V and J ends, which lost 4 bases and 9 bases, there was a span of 20 bases. The CDR3 reads CASSSTGFPESEQFF. DNA for the CDR3: TGTGCCAGCAGCTCTACGGGATTCCCGGAGAGTGAGCAGTTCTTC. Full variable domain (outside the CDR3, taken from reference TRBV9 and TRBJ2-1): DSGVTQTPKHLITATGQRVTLRCSPRSGDLSVYWYQQSLDQGLQFLIQYYNGEERAKGNILERFSAQQFPDLHSELNLSSLELGDSALYFCASSSTGFPESEQFFGPGTRLTVL.

V usage is TRBV27 and J usage is TRBJ1-5; D gene ambiguous. The CDR3 runs 15 residues. Germline-derived CDR1 and CDR2 are MNHEY and SMNVEV (reference sequence). The germline V and J ends were trimmed by 5 bases and 7 bases, with 18 bases remaining between them. CDR3 sequence: CASSPATDIRQPQHF. The DNA for the CDR3 is TGTGCCAGCAGTCCCGCCACCGACATAAGACAGCCCCAGCATTTT.

This clone came up a few times. The rearrangement links TRBV5-6 to TRBJ2-7, with D uncertain. V shed 3 bases and J shed 4 bases, with 5 bases lying between them. This CDR3 has 11 residues. The germline V gene has CDR1 SGHDT and CDR2 YYEEEE. CDR3 DNA sequence: TGTGCCAGCAGCTCCCAATACGAGCAGTACTTC. This translates into CASSSQYEQYF.

The chain employs TRBV9 and TRBJ2-4, with 14 bases that match TRBD2. The CDR3 is 18 residues long. J was trimmed by 0 bases and V by 3 bases; bases with no gene match: 5. Germline CDR1 reads SGDLS; CDR2 reads YYNGEE. DNA of the CDR3: TGTGCCAGCAGCGCCGGGACTAGCGGGAGATTAGCCAAAAACATTCAGTACTTC. Its protein product is CASSAGTSGRLAKNIQYF.

The J gene is TRBJ2-1, the V gene TRBV5-4; 7 nucleotides agree with TRBD2. This CDR3 region has 13 residues. Unmatched junction bases numbered 2, after V lost 3 bases and J lost 5 bases. Germline V gene lookup returns CDR1 SGHNT and CDR2 YYREEE (reference sequence). CDR3 sequence reads: CASSWDYHNEQFF. In DNA form, the CDR3 reads TGTGCCAGCAGCTGGGACTATCACAATGAGCAGTTCTTC.

This sequence joins TRBV5-4 and TRBJ2-1, with 8 bases fitting TRBD2. Germline V gene sequence: CDR1 SGHNT, CDR2 YYREEE (reference sequence). J lost 5 bases, V lost 2 bases, and 3 bases had no gene match. The CDR3 sequence is 14 residues long. The CDR3 protein is CASSLAGVDNEQFF. The CDR3 nucleotides are TGTGCCAGCAGCTTAGCGGGAGTCGACAATGAGCAGTTCTTC.

Concerning this clone itself: Additional DNA sequences in this sample encode the identical CDR3. The chain links TRBV5-1 to TRBJ2-3, with 9 bases lining up with TRBD1. The length of the CDR3 is 14 residues. Trimming removed 3 bases from V and 3 bases from J; junction bases left unmatched: 2. Germline V gene lookup returns CDR1 SGHRS and CDR2 YFSETQ. The CDR3 DNA is TGCGCCAGCAGCTCCGGGACAGGGACAGATACGCAGTATTTT. It is translated as CASSSGTGTDTQYF.

The chain carries TRBV27 and TRBJ2-1; 12 nucleotides line up with TRBD2. J gave up 4 bases and V 4 bases, and 8 bases lay outside the gene matches. There are 17 residues in the CDR3. Germline-derived CDR1 and CDR2 are MNHEY and SMNVEV (reference sequence). CDR3 region: CASSSGPLAGGYNEQFF. In DNA, the CDR3 is TGTGCCAGCAGTTCGGGCCCACTAGCGGGAGGTTACAATGAGCAGTTCTTC.

The chain employs TRBV18 and TRBJ2-2; a weak D match, TRBD2 (6 bases). CDR3 length: 18 residues. The ends were cut back, 3 bases at V and 5 bases at J, with 22 bases in the middle. Looked up from germline, CDR1 is KGHSH and CDR2 is LQKENI. The CDR3 DNA is TGTGCCAGCTCACCGGCGGGGCTAGCCGGTGGTTCGACCGGGGAGCTGTTTTTT. It specifies CASSPAGLAGGSTGELFF.

The chain is built from TRBV19 and TRBJ1-1; no clear D. V shed 0 bases and J shed 1 base, with 6 bases lying between them. CDR1 and CDR2 from the germline V gene are LNHDA and SQIVND (reference sequence). The CDR3 is 14 residues long. Here the CDR3 DNA reads TGTGCCAGTAGTATAGATCGGGAGAACACTGAAGCTTTCTTT. It encodes CASSIDRENTEAFF.

This clone was observed a few times. This chain links TRBV5-1 with TRBJ2-3; a possible D gene is TRBD1 (6 bases). The CDR3 totals 14 residues. V was shortened by 4 bases and J by 3 bases, with 12 bases between the two germline ends. CDR1 and CDR2 (germline): SGHRS, YFSETQ. CDR3 region: CASSPNRATDTQYF. The CDR3 nucleotides are TGCGCCAGCAGCCCTAACAGGGCAACAGATACGCAGTATTTT.

V and J are TRBV27 and TRBJ2-7; 8 nucleotides line up with TRBD1. The CDR3 extends over 16 amino acids. CDR1 MNHEY and CDR2 SMNVEV come from the germline V gene (reference sequence). After removal of 0 bases from V and 3 bases from J, the junction contained 7 bases not matched to a gene. The CDR3 nucleotides are TGTGCCAGCAGTTTATCGCCACGGACAGGGCACTACGAGCAGTACTTC. This translates into CASSLSPRTGHYEQYF.

The chain couples TRBV20-1 to TRBJ2-1; the D is unclear. Germline assignment: CDR1 DFQATT and CDR2 SNEGSKA (reference sequence). The CDR3 extends over 10 amino acids. The V end was cut by 0 bases, the J end by 14 bases, with 8 bases between. Here the CDR3 reads CSAREGKEFF. The CDR3 DNA reads as TGCAGTGCTAGAGAGGGCAAAGAGTTCTTC.

This chain uses TRBV30 with TRBJ2-1; the match to TRBD2 covers 7 bases. CDR3 length: 16 residues. The V and J ends lost 0 bases and 0 bases, in that order; junction bases with no gene match: 5. Germline CDR1 GTSNPN, CDR2 SVGIG (reference sequence). This chain's CDR3 is CAWSVRAGVSYNEQFF. Written as DNA, the CDR3 is TGTGCCTGGAGTGTAAGGGCGGGAGTCTCCTACAATGAGCAGTTCTTC.

V usage is TRBV10-2 and J usage is TRBJ2-7; weak D call: TRBD2 (6 bases). The CDR3 has 15 amino acids. Germline V CDR1 and CDR2: WSHSY, SAAADI. Trimming stripped 0 bases from V and 7 bases from J, with 16 bases between. DNA of the CDR3: TGCGCCAGCAGTGAGTCGTGGGGGGTGGGATATGAGCAGTACTTC. It is translated as CASSESWGVGYEQYF.

The rearrangement joins TRBV5-6 to TRBJ2-7; D is undetermined. Germline V gene sequence: CDR1 SGHDT, CDR2 YYEEEE. The CDR3 spans 17 residues. V shed 1 base and J shed 2 bases, with 19 bases lying between them. This CDR3 reads CASSLLGGGLKTYEQYF. The CDR3, as DNA: TGTGCCAGCAGCTTGTTGGGTGGTGGGCTAAAGACCTACGAGCAGTACTTC.

The gene calls are TRBV9 and TRBJ2-5; 11 bases align to TRBD2. Germline V lookup: CDR1 SGDLS, CDR2 YYNGEE. The length of the CDR3 is 16 residues. Losses at the gene ends were 2 bases for V and 4 bases for J; bases not matched to a gene: 7. CDR3 amino acids: CASSVLAGGPRETQYF. The CDR3 DNA follows: TGTGCCAGCAGCGTCTTAGCGGGAGGGCCGCGAGAGACCCAGTACTTC.

The chain employs TRBV7-3 and TRBJ2-1; 16 nucleotides align to TRBD2. This CDR3 contains 16 residues. V dropped 1 base and J dropped 8; count of bases not matched to a gene: 2. Germline lookup yields CDR1 SGHTA and CDR2 FQGTGA. In nucleotides, the CDR3 is TGTGCCAGCAGCTTAATGGGACTAGCGGGAGGGGATGAGCAGTTCTTC. Residues: CASSLMGLAGGDEQFF.